These 24 T cell receptor beta chains originate from one sample sequenced in a study of cytomegalovirus exposure and HLA in healthy donors. PCR used 60 Vbeta primers and 13 Jbeta primers. Only in-frame clones appear in the TCRdb table, and some are missing; sequencing was by immunoSEQ multiplex PCR. The table includes approximately 150,000 clones, 60% to 85% detected once. Input material: PBMCs. All receptors derive from a man over 45 in good health and CMV-seropositive.

J is TRBJ2-3 and V is TRBV21-1; TRBD1 is taken as the D call from the table, unchecked against the DNA. TRBV21-1 is listed as a pseudogene. The CDR3 has 14 residues. The CDR3 nucleotides read TGTGCCAGCAGCAGGCTCCGAATCACAGATACGCAGTATTTT. This translates into CASSRLRITDTQYF.

V usage is TRBV5-1 and J usage is TRBJ1-2; D is possibly TRBD1 (6 bases). CDR3 length equals 14 residues. Germline V CDR1 and CDR2: SGHRS, YFSETQ. V was shortened by 7 bases and J by 5 bases, with 18 bases between the two germline ends. The CDR3: CASRPTGTHYGYTF. In DNA, the CDR3 is TGCGCCAGCCGACCTACCGGGACACATTATGGCTACACCTTC.

The chain combines TRBV28 with TRBJ2-7; 9 bases fit TRBD1. This CDR3 spans 12 amino acids. With V trimmed by 8 bases and J by 4 bases, 3 bases remained unmatched. Germline V gives CDR1 MDHEN, CDR2 SYDVKM. Here the CDR3 reads CASRDRAYEQYF. The CDR3 DNA reads TGTGCCAGCCGGGACAGGGCGTACGAGCAGTACTTC.

This chain links TRBV5-1 with TRBJ1-1; TRBD1 might be the D (5 bases). The CDR3 totals 14 residues. Germline assignment: CDR1 SGHRS and CDR2 YFSETQ. V was trimmed by 4 bases and J by 1 base, leaving 11 bases between them. The CDR3 loop is CASSGGTENTEAFF. In nucleotides, the CDR3 is TGCGCCAGCAGCGGCGGGACCGAGAACACTGAAGCTTTCTTT. The complete variable domain, with remaining parts taken from reference TRBV5-1 and TRBJ1-1, reads KAGVTQTPRYLIKTRGQQVTLSCSPISGHRSVSWYQQTPGQGLQFLFEYFSETQRNKGNFPGRFSGRQFSNSRSEMNVSTLELGDSALYLCASSGGTENTEAFFGQGTRLTVV.

This rearrangement joins TRBV6-6 to TRBJ2-5; 14 nucleotides line up with TRBD2. J gave up 5 bases and V 4 bases, and 6 bases lay outside the gene matches. The CDR3 totals 16 residues. CDR1 is MNHNY and CDR2 is SVGAGI in the germline V gene (reference sequence). CDR3 nucleotide sequence: TGTGCCAGCAGTTGGGGACTAGCGGGAGCTCGGGAGACCCAGTACTTC. Protein: CASSWGLAGARETQYF.

The chain employs TRBV7-8 and TRBJ2-2; 10 positions agree with TRBD2. With V trimmed by 2 bases and J by 5 bases, 5 bases remained unmatched. The CDR3 is 16 residues long. Germline V CDR1 and CDR2: SGHVS, FQNEAQ. CDR3 in amino acids: CASSLLAGAGTGELFF. CDR3 nucleotides: TGTGCCAGCAGCTTACTAGCGGGAGCTGGTACCGGGGAGCTGTTTTTT.

This chain connects TRBV28 to TRBJ2-7, with TRBD1 identical over 7 bases. Germline V gene data show CDR1 as MDHEN and CDR2 as SYDVKM. V gave up 5 bases and J gave up 2 bases; unmatched junction bases: 6. The CDR3 loop spans 14 amino acids. CDR3 amino acids: CASSTGDRPYEQYF. The DNA of the CDR3 is TGTGCCAGCAGTACAGGGGACAGACCCTACGAGCAGTACTTC.

This clone was seen only once. The chain joins TRBV6-5 to TRBJ2-7; tentatively, D is TRBD2 (5 bases). The CDR3 contains 15 residues. Trimming shortened V by 5 bases and J by 2 bases, and 16 bases separated the two germline ends. The germline CDR1 and CDR2 sequences are MNHEY and SVGAGI. For the CDR3, the DNA is TGTGCCAGCAGTCCCTCGGATAGCGAACCCTACGAGCAGTACTTC. It codes for CASSPSDSEPYEQYF.

The V gene is TRBV30, the J gene TRBJ1-2, with D maybe TRBD1 (6 bases). The CDR3 is made up of 12 amino acids. Between the trimmed V and J ends, which lost 8 bases and 4 bases, there was a span of 14 bases. Germline loops: CDR1 GTSNPN, CDR2 SVGIG (reference sequence). CDR3 bases: TGTGCCGGACAGACTGGGGGCTATGGCTACACCTTC. Translated, it gives CAGQTGGYGYTF.

This chain joins TRBV5-1 and TRBJ2-1; TRBD2 aligns across 8 bases. Germline V lookup: CDR1 SGHRS, CDR2 YFSETQ. With V trimmed by 4 bases and J by 3 bases, 12 bases remained unmatched. CDR3 size: 17 residues. The CDR3 DNA is TGCGCCAGCAGCCTCTACTGGGGAGCGGGAGTCTACAATGAGCAGTTCTTC. Its protein product is CASSLYWGAGVYNEQFF.

To note about this clone: Different DNA sequences within this sample yield the same CDR3. The chain carries TRBV28 and TRBJ2-3, with D possibly being TRBD1 (5 bases). The CDR3 runs 13 residues. Trimming cost V 5 bases and J 3 bases, with 9 bases left between them. Germline V gives CDR1 MDHEN, CDR2 SYDVKM. CDR3 residues: CASSPQGTDTQYF. In DNA, the CDR3 is TGTGCCAGCAGTCCCCAGGGAACAGATACGCAGTATTTT. The full variable domain, rest sourced from reference TRBV28 and TRBJ2-3, is DVKVTQSSRYLVKRTGEKVFLECVQDMDHENMFWYRQDPGLGLRLIYFSYDVKMKEKGDIPEGYSVSREKKERFSLILESASTNQTSMYLCASSPQGTDTQYFGPGTRLTVL.

The chain is built from TRBV19 and TRBJ1-4; a weak D match, TRBD1 (6 bases). Germline lookup yields CDR1 LNHDA and CDR2 SQIVND (reference sequence). The CDR3 has 17 amino acids. Deletions cut 5 bases from V and 3 bases from J, with 19 bases between. CDR3 sequence reads: CASSPSGGRRPNEKLFF. In DNA, the CDR3 is TGTGCCAGTAGTCCCTCGGGGGGGCGCCGCCCTAATGAAAAACTGTTTTTT. The whole variable domain, filled in from reference TRBV19 and TRBJ1-4, reads DGGITQSPKYLFRKEGQNVTLSCEQNLNHDAMYWYRQDPGQGLRLIYYSQIVNDFQKGDIAEGYSVSREKKESFPLTVTSAQKNPTAFYLCASSPSGGRRPNEKLFFGSGTQLSVL.

V and J are TRBV5-1 and TRBJ2-3, with a possible D match to TRBD2 (6 bases). Trimming pared 4 bases from V and 0 bases from J, leaving 12 bases between. CDR1 is SGHRS, CDR2 YFSETQ, per germline. The CDR3 is 15 residues long. The CDR3 spells CASSTGLDSTDTQYF. The CDR3 region has the DNA TGCGCCAGCAGCACGGGACTCGATAGCACAGATACGCAGTATTTT.

The chain carries TRBV14 and TRBJ2-1; 7 nucleotides align to TRBD2. The CDR3 covers 15 residues. Looked up from germline, CDR1 is SGHDN and CDR2 is FVKESK. Trimming cost V 4 bases and J 6 bases; bases outside gene matches: 9. DNA of the CDR3: TGTGCCAGCAGCCCTGAGGGGAGGGCCCGCAATGAGCAGTTCTTC. Translation gives CASSPEGRARNEQFF.

The CDR3 coding sequence is TGTGCCAGCAGTGACGGGGGATCCACTGAAGCTTTCTTT. Amino acid sequence: CASSDGGSTEAFF. The chain recombines TRBV6-1 with TRBJ1-1; the D gene is possibly TRBD1 (5 bases). The germline V and J ends were trimmed by 3 bases and 4 bases, with 9 bases remaining between them. The CDR3 contains 13 residues. The germline CDR1 and CDR2 sequences are MNHNS and SASEGT.

The rearrangement uses TRBV28 and TRBJ1-4; D is perhaps TRBD1 (5 bases). V shed 1 base and J shed 5 bases, with 17 bases lying between them. CDR1 is MDHEN and CDR2 is SYDVKM in the germline V gene. The length of the CDR3 is 17 residues. This chain's CDR3 is CASSLFSWGRVNEKLFF. CDR3 coding DNA: TGTGCCAGCAGTTTATTTTCCTGGGGCAGGGTGAATGAAAAACTGTTTTTT.

The CDR3 nucleotides are TGCGCCAGCAGCCAAGGTCAACAGGGGTGGAATTCACCCCTCCACTTT. As protein: CASSQGQQGWNSPLHF. The chain links TRBV4-1 to TRBJ1-6; TRBD1 matches at 7 bases. Per the germline V gene, CDR1 is MGHRA and CDR2 is YSYEKL. V lost 1 base and J lost 7; bases outside the gene matches: 7. The length of the CDR3 is 16 residues.

A single count supports this clone. CDR3 amino acids: CASSLDPSSDEQYF. Written as DNA, the CDR3 is TGCGCCAGCAGCTTGGATCCTAGTAGCGACGAGCAGTACTTC. V and J are TRBV5-1 and TRBJ2-7; possible D gene TRBD2, 5 bases. The germline V gene encodes CDR1 SGHRS and CDR2 YFSETQ. V gave up 0 bases and J gave up 5 bases, with 12 bases separating them. This CDR3 comprises 14 residues.

V gene TRBV6-1 combines with J gene TRBJ2-7; 7 bases are shared with TRBD1. This CDR3 is 12 amino acids long. With 2 bases clipped from V and 6 bases from J, the junction kept 1 base outside the gene matches. In germline, CDR1 is MNHNS, CDR2 SASEGT. CDR3 sequence reads: CASSETGAEQYF. The CDR3 DNA is TGTGCCAGCAGTGAAACAGGGGCCGAGCAGTACTTC.

The V and J genes are TRBV28 and TRBJ1-2; D is undetermined. This CDR3 contains 15 residues. Looked up from germline, CDR1 is MDHEN and CDR2 is SYDVKM. V was pared by 3 bases and J by 4 bases, with 15 bases between. The DNA of the CDR3 is TGTGCCAGCAGTTTTGATACAGAAAACTCCTATGGCTACACCTTC. It yields the protein CASSFDTENSYGYTF.

The V gene is TRBV10-3, the J gene TRBJ2-7; 8 positions match TRBD1. The germline V gene encodes CDR1 ENHRY and CDR2 SYGVKD. This CDR3 is 17 amino acids long. The V gene end was trimmed by 4 bases and the J gene end by 5 bases; junction bases not matched to a gene: 16. The DNA of the CDR3 is TGTGCCATCAGTGGATCTCCCCAGGGGGCCCCTACCGACGAGCAGTACTTC. Its translation: CAISGSPQGAPTDEQYF.

The chain joins TRBV6-1 to TRBJ1-2; D remains ambiguous. V was trimmed by 2 bases and J by 5 bases, leaving 3 bases between them. CDR1 is MNHNS, CDR2 SASEGT, per germline. The CDR3 runs 11 residues. The CDR3 sequence: CASSERYGYTF. The CDR3 DNA sequence: TGTGCCAGCAGTGAACGGTATGGCTACACCTTC.

The V call is TRBV7-2, the J call TRBJ2-3, with unresolved D. The V gene's germline CDR1 is SGHTA and CDR2 FQGNSA. V was shortened by 2 bases and J by 5 bases, with 8 bases between the two germline ends. The CDR3 totals 13 residues. CDR3 sequence reads: CASSLSALDTQYF. The DNA for the CDR3 is TGTGCCAGCAGCTTATCAGCGCTAGATACGCAGTATTTT.

The chain links TRBV23-1 to TRBJ2-7; the match to TRBD1 covers 10 bases. TRBV23-1 is an open reading frame, and its role is uncertain. The V gene end was trimmed by 0 bases and the J gene end by 3 bases; junction bases not matched to a gene: 8. CDR3 length: 17 residues. CDR3 DNA sequence: TGCGCCAGCAGTCAATCTCCGGGACAGGGGACGTACTACGAGCAGTACTTC. Translated, it gives CASSQSPGQGTYYEQYF.